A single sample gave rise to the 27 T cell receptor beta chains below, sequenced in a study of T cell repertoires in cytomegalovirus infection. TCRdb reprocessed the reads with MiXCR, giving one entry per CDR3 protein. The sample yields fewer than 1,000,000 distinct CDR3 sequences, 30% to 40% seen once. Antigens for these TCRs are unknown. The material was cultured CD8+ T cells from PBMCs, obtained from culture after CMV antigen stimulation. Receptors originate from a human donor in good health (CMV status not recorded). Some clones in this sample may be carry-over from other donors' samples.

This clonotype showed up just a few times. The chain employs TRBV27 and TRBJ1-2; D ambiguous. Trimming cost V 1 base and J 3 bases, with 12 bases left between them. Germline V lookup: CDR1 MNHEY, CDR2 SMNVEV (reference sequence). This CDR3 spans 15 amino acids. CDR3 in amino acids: CASSLWAAHHYGYTF. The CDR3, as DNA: TGTGCCAGCAGTTTATGGGCCGCCCACCACTATGGCTACACCTTC.

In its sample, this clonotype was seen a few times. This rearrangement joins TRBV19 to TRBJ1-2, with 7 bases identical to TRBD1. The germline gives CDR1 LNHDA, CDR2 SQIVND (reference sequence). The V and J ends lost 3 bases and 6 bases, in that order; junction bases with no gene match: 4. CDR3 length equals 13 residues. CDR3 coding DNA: TGTGCCAGTAGTATGAGCACAGGGGATGGCTACACCTTC. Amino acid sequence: CASSMSTGDGYTF.

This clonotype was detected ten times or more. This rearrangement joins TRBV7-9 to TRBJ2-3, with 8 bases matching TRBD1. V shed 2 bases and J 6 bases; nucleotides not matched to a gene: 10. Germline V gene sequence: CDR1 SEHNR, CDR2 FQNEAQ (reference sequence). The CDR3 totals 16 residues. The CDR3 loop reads CASSLKGQGATDTQYF. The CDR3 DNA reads TGTGCCAGCAGCTTAAAAGGACAGGGTGCAACCGATACGCAGTATTTT.

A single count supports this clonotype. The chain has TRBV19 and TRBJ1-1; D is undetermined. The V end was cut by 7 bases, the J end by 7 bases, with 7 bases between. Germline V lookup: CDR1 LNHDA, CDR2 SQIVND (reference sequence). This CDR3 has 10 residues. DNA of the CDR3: TGTGCCAGTATTGAATTTGAAGCTTTCTTT. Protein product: CASIEFEAFF.

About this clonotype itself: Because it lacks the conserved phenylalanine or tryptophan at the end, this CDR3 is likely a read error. CDR3 in DNA: TGTGCCAGCAGCGTAGCGGGCGGGGGCAATTCACCCCTCCACCTT. Translation gives CASSVAGGGNSPLHL. The chain uses TRBV9 and TRBJ1-6, with TRBD1 as a possible D gene (6 bases). Germline lookup yields CDR1 SGDLS and CDR2 YYNGEE. V lost 0 bases and J lost 7, with 11 bases in between. The CDR3 has 15 residues.

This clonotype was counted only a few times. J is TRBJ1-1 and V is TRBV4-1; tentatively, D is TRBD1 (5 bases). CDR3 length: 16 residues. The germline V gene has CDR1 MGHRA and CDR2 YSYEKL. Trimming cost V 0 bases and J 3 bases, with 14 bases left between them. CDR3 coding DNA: TGCGCCAGCAGCCAAGAGGTAAGGGGCCAGGACACTGAAGCTTTCTTT. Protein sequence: CASSQEVRGQDTEAFF.

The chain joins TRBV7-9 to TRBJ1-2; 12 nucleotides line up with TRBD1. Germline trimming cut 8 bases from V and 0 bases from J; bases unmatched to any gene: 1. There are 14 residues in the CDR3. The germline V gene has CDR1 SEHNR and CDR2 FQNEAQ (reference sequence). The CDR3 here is CASRDRGPNYGYTF. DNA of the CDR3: TGTGCCAGCCGGGACAGGGGGCCTAACTATGGCTACACCTTC. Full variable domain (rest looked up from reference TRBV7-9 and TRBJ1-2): DTGVSQNPRHKITKRGQNVTFRCDPISEHNRLYWYRQTLGQGPEFLTYFQNEAQLEKSRLLSDRFSAERPKGSFSTLEIQRTEQGDSAMYLCASRDRGPNYGYTFGSGTRLTVV.

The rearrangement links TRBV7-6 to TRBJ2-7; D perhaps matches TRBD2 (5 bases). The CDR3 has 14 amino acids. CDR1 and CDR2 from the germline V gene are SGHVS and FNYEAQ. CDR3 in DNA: TGTGCCAGCAGCCCGGCTGGCAGCGACTACGAGCGGTACGTC. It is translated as CASSPAGSDYERYV.

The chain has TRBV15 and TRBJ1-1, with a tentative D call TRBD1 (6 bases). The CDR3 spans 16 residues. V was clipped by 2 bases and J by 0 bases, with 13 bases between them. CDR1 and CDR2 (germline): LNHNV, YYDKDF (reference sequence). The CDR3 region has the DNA TGTGCCACCAGCAGATCTTCCGGACAGATGAACACTGAAGCTTTCTTT. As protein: CATSRSSGQMNTEAFF.

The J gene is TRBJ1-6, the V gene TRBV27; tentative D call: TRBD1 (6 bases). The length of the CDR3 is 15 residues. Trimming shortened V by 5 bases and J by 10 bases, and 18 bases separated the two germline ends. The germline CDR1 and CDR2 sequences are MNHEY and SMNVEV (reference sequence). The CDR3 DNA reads TGTGCCAGCAGTGGGTTACAGGGTGGAGGGTCACCCCTCCACTTT. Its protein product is CASSGLQGGGSPLHF.

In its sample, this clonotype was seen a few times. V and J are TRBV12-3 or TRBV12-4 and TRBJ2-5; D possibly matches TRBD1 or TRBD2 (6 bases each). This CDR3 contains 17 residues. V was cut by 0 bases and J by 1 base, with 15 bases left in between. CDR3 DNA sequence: TGTGCCAGCAGTTTAGCCAGACAGGTGCGGGGCCAAGAGACCCAGTACTTC. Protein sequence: CASSLARQVRGQETQYF.

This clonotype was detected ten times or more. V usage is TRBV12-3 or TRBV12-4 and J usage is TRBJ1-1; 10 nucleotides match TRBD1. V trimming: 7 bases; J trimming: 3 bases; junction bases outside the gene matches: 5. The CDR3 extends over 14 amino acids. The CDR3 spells CASTTGQGYTEAFF. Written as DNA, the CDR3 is TGTGCCAGCACTACGGGACAGGGGTACACTGAAGCTTTCTTT.

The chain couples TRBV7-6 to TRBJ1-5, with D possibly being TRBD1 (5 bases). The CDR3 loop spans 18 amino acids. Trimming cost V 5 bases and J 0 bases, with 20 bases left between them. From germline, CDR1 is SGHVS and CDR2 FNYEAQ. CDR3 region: CASSAGLGRRDSNQPQHF. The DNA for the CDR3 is TGTGCCAGCAGCGCAGGGTTGGGTCGCCGAGATAGCAATCAGCCCCAGCATTTT.

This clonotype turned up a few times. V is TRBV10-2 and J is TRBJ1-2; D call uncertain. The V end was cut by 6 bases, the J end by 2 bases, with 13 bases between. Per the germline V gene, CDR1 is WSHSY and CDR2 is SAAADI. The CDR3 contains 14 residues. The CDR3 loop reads CASRGTNSNYGYTF. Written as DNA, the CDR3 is TGCGCCAGCAGGGGCACGAACAGCAACTATGGCTACACCTTC.

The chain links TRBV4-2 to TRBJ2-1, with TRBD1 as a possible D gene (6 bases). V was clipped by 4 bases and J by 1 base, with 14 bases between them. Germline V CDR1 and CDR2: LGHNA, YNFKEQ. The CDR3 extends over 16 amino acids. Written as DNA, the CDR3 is TGTGCCAGCAGCCCGAAAGACAGGTTGTCCTACAATGAGCAGTTCTTC. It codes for CASSPKDRLSYNEQFF.

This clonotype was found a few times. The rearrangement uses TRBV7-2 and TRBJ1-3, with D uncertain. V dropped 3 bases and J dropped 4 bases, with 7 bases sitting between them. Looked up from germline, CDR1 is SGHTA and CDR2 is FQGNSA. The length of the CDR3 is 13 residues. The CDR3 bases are TGTGCCAGCAGCTTTTGGGCGGGAAACACCATATATTTT. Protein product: CASSFWAGNTIYF.

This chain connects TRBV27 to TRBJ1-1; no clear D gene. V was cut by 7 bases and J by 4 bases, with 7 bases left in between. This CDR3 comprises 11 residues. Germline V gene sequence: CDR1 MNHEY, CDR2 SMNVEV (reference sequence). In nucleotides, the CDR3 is TGTGCCAGCAAGATAGGCACTGAAGCTTTCTTT. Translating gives CASKIGTEAFF.

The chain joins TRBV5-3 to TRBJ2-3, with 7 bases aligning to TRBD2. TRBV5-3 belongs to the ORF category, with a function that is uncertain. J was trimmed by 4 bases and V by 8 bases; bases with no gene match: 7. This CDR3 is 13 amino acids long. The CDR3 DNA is TGTGCCAGCCGGGACTATATCGCAGATACGCAGTATTTT. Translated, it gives CASRDYIADTQYF.

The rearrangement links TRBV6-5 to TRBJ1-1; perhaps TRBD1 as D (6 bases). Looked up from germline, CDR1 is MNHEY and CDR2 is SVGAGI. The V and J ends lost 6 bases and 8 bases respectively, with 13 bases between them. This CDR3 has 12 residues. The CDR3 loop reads CASSPGVREAFF. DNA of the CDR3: TGTGCCAGCAGCCCAGGGGTCCGGGAAGCTTTCTTT.

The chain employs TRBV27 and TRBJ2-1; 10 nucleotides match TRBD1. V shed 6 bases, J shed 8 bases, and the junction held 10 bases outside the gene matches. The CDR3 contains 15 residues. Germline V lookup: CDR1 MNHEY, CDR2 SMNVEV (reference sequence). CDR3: CASSLLGDRGDEQFF. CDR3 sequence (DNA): TGTGCCAGCAGCCTCCTCGGGGACAGGGGCGATGAGCAGTTCTTC.

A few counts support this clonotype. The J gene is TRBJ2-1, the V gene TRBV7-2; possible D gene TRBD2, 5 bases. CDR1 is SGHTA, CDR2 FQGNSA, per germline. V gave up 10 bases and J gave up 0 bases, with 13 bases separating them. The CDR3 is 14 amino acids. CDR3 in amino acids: CAILDFSSYNEQFF. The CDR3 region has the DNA TGTGCCATCTTGGACTTTAGCTCCTACAATGAGCAGTTCTTC.

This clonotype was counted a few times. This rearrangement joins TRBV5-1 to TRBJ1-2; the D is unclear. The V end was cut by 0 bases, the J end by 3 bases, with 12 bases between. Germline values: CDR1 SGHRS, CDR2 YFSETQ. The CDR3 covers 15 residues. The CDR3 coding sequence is TGCGCCAGCAGCTTGGCGACATTTACGGACTATGGCTACACCTTC. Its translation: CASSLATFTDYGYTF.

The CDR3 nucleotides are TGCAGTGCTAGACCCGGCCCCACAGATACGCAGTATTTT. It encodes CSARPGPTDTQYF. This chain uses TRBV20-1 with TRBJ2-3; no firm D call. Trimming removed 2 bases from V and 2 bases from J, with 8 bases in between. CDR1 is DFQATT and CDR2 is SNEGSKA in the germline V gene (reference sequence). CDR3 length equals 13 residues.

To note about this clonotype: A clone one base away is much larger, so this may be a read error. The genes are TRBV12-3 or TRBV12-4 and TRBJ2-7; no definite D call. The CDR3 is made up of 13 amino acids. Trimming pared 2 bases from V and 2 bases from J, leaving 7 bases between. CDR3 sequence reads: CASSLYRAYEQYF. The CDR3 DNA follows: TGTGCCAGCAGTTTATATCGGGCCTACGAGCAGTACTTC.

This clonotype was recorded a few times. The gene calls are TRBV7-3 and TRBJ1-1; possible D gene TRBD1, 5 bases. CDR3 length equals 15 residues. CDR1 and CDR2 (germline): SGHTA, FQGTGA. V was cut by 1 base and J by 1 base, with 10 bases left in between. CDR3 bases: TGTGCCAGCAGCTTAAATGGGGGGTGGAACACTGAAGCTTTCTTT. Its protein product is CASSLNGGWNTEAFF.

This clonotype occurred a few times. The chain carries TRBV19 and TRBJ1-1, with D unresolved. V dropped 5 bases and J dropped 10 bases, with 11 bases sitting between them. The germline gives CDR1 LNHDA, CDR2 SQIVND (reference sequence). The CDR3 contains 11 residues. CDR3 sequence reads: CASSARGRAFF. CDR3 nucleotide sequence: TGTGCCAGTAGTGCCAGAGGTCGAGCTTTCTTT.

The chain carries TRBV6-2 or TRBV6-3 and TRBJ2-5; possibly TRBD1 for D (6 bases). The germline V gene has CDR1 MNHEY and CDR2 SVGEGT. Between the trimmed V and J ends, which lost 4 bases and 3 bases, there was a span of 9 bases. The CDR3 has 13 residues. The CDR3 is CASSWPGEETQYF. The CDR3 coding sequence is TGTGCCAGCAGTTGGCCAGGGGAAGAGACCCAGTACTTC.